This T cell receptor beta chain was found in a study of blood T cell repertoires in COVID-19. Study-wide context: Whether acute or convalescent, the COVID-19 samples came from the United States, Italy and Spain.

Original processing notes: By means of reference gene primer amplification, nucleated cell counts were estimated. The data were produced by immunoSEQ multiplex PCR, yet TCRdb's version contains in-frame clones alone and is incomplete. Clonal size and the V and J genes are those of that table, whereas D and trimming came from the DNA. The sample yields under 150,000 clones, over 65% seen once. The CDR3 loop spans 13 amino acids. Trimming at V came to 3 bases and at J to 6 bases, leaving 3 bases not matched to a gene. Germline CDR1 and CDR2: KGHSY and FQNENV. The rearrangement links TRBV16 to TRBJ1-1, with TRBD1 matching over 8 bases. The receptor was derived from a woman aged 80 or older with active or convalescent COVID-19. Material for sequencing was peripheral blood. CDR3 DNA: TGTGCCAGCAGCCACCGGACAGGGCCTGAAGCTTTCTTT. Its translation is CASSHRTGPEAFF. The full variable domain, rest sourced from reference TRBV16 and TRBJ1-1, is GEEVAQTPKHLVRGEGQKAKLYCAPIKGHSYVFWYQQVLKNEFKFLISFQNENVFDETGMPKERFSAKCLPNSPCSLEIQATKLEDSAVYFCASSHRTGPEAFFGQGTRLTVV.